The sequence of this TCR beta chain was determined in a study of blood T cells in healthy people across ages. V lost 1 base and J 6 bases, leaving 14 bases between the germline ends. Germline CDR1 reads SGHRS; CDR2 reads YFSETQ. The CDR3 consists of 15 residues. A note on this clonotype: Its specificity is not known.

General observations from the study: Researchers judged that diversity estimates from one million T cells fell short of true values. Long-lived donors had more naive CD4+ cells and higher diversity than aged donors.

PCR was performed a second time for roughly 7 to 12 cycles using a sample-barcoded 5' primer and a J-beta primer mix. MiXCR, run by TCRdb on the 5' RACE reads, gives a single entry per CDR3 protein. Of hundreds of thousands of distinct CDR3 sequences in the sample, around 52% were seen once. This chain joins TRBV5-1 and TRBJ2-1; D tentatively reads TRBD1 or TRBD2 (6 bases each). The TCR originated in a woman over 75 in good health. The sample comprised blood. The CDR3 sequence is CASSLWGAQGNEQFF. CDR3 in DNA: TGCGCCAGCAGCTTGTGGGGGGCGCAGGGCAATGAGCAGTTCTTC.